This TCR beta chain was sequenced during a study of OX40 agonist ivuxolimab in advanced cancers. Sequenced by immunoSEQ multiplex PCR; TCRdb stores in-frame clones only, minus some. The profile shows some 33,000 clones, about four fifths of them singletons. This clone has a single count. CDR1 SGDLS and CDR2 YYNGEE come from the germline V gene. Trimming removed 7 bases at V and 0 bases at J, with 5 bases between. The CDR3 spans 13 residues. V usage is TRBV9 and J usage is TRBJ2-6; no reliable D call. The input for sequencing was CD4+ or CD8+ T cells sorted from blood, taken in a trial of the OX40 agonist ivuxolimab. The TCR was taken from an adult with an advanced solid tumor such as melanoma, head and neck, liver or kidney cancer. The CDR3 region is CASGGSGANVLTF. CDR3 DNA: TGTGCCAGCGGCGGCTCTGGGGCCAACGTCCTGACTTTC.